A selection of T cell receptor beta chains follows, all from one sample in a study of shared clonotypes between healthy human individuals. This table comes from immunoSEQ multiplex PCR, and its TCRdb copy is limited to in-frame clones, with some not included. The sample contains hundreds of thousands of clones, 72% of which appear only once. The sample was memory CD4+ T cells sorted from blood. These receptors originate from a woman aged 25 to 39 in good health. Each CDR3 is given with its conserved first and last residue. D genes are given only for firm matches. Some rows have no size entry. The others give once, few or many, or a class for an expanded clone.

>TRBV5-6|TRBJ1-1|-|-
TGTGCCAGCAGCTTTGGAGAGCCTCGGGATAAAGCTTTCTTT
CASSFGEPRDKAFF
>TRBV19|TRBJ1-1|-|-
TGTGCCAGTAGTATCCCCGGGTCCGGCACTGAAGCTTTCTTT
CASSIPGSGTEAFF
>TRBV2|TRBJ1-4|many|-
TGTGCCAGCAGACAACAGGGACCTAATGAAAAACTGTTTTTT
CASRQQGPNEKLFF
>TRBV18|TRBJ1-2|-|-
TGTGCCAGCTCACCACTAGGGACATCGACCGAGGGATATGGCTACACCTTC
CASSPLGTSTEGYGYTF
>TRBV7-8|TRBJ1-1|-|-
TGTGCCAGCACCCCATACCGGGGGAGGAACACTGAAGCTTTCTTT
CASTPYRGRNTEAFF
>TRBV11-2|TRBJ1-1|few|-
TGTGCCAGCAGCTTTTTAGGGGACACTGAAGCTTTCTTT
CASSFLGDTEAFF
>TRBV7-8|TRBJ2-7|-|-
TGTGCCAGCAGCCCGAAGCGAATAGCGCCGACCTACGAGCAGTACTTC
CASSPKRIAPTYEQYF
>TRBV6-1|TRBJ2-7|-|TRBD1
TGTGCCAGCAACGACAGGGTGGGAGAGCAGTACTTC
CASNDRVGEQYF
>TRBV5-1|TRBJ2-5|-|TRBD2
TGCGCCAGCTTTGTAGCGGGAGAAGAGACCCAGTACTTC
CASFVAGEETQYF
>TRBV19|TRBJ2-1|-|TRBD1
TGTGCCAGTAAAAGACAGGGGGCCTCCTACAATGAGCAGTTCTTC
CASKRQGASYNEQFF
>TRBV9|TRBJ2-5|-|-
TGTGCCAGCAGCGTGAGGGGTTCCCAAGAGACCCAGTACTTC
CASSVRGSQETQYF